This TCR beta chain derives from a study of blood T cell repertoires in COVID-19. On the study more broadly: Samples came from the United States, Italy and Spain, spanning acute and convalescent COVID-19. The analysed material was cDNA or gDNA that came from T cells, B-cell-depleted T cells, or PBMCs.

The germline V gene encodes CDR1 SGDLS and CDR2 YYNGEE. V gave up 3 bases and J gave up 0 bases, with 7 bases separating them. This CDR3 has 15 amino acids. In the original workflow: Reference gene primer amplification gave nucleated cell count estimates. Assay: immunoSEQ multiplex PCR; the TCRdb copy retains only in-frame clones and omits some. V, J and clone size are taken as reported in that table, and D and trimming were inferred from the DNA itself. The sample holds 150,000 to 180,000 clones, under 95% seen once. This TCR was recovered from a man aged 45 to 65 with acute or convalescent COVID-19. Sequences were obtained from peripheral blood. The chain recombines TRBV9 with TRBJ1-6; D remains ambiguous. CDR3 coding DNA: TGTGCCAGCAGCGAAGGAGTCTCCTATAATTCACCCCTCCACTTT. Translated: CASSEGVSYNSPLHF.